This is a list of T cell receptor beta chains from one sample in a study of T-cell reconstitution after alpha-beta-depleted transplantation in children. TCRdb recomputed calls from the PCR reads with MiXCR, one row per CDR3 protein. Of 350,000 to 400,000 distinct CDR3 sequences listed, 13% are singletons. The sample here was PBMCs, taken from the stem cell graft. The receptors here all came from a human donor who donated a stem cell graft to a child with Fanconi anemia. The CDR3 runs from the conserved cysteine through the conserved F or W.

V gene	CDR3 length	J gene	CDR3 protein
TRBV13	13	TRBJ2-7	CASSADLTGEQYF
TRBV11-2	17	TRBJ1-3	CASSLDQPQGFGNTIYF
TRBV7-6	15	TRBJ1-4	CASSPDWGPNEKLFF
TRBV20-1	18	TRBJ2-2	CSARVDSRLAGGTGELFF
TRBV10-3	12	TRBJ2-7	CAIMGPRGEQYF
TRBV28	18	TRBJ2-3	CASSSISLGTGGIDTQYF
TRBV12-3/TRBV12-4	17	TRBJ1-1	CASSLRRSAIMNTEAFF
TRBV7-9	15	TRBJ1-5	CASSPGTGSHQPQHF
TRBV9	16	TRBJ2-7	CASSPSSGGATYEQYF
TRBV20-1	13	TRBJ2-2	CSARNRHTGELFF
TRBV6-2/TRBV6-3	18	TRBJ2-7	CASREFSGGTGSPYEQYF
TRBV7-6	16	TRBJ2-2	CASSLAWGNRAGELFF
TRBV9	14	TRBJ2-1	CASSPYSQDNEQFF
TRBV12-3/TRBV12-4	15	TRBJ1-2	CASKAGGTSAGGYTF
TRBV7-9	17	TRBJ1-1	CASSLHRGLGEDTEAFF
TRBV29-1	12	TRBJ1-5	CSVVPFGRTQHF
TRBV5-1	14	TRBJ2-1	CASSWGTGGGEQFF
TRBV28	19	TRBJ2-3	CASSYILAGGRTSADTQYF
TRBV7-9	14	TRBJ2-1	CASSLSERINEQFF
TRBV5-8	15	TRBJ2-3	CASSFMTGGVDTQYF
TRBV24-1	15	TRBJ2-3	CATSRGAVILDTQYF
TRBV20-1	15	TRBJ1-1	CSAPPNTGWNTEAFF
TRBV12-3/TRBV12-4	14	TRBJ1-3	CASSLSDSGNTIYF
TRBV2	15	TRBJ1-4	CASSDLRSPNEKLFF
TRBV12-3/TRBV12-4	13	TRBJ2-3	CASSRANTDTQYF
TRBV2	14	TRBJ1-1	CASRDRAVRTEAFF
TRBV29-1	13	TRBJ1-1	CSVYQGLNTEAFF
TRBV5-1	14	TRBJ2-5	CASSTTARQETQYF
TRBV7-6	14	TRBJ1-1	CASSLGEVNTEAFF
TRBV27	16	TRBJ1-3	CASSPSAGEIGNTIYF
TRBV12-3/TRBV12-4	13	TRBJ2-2	CASTSVLTGELFF
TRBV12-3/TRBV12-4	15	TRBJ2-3	CASSPRQGSTDTQYF
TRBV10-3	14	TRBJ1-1	CAISESTGDTEAFF
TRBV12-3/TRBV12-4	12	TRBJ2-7	CASRIQGEEQYF
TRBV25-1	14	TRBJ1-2	CASNPSGQESGYTF
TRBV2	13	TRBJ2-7	CASSAGLGNEQYF
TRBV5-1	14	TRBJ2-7	CASSPGQGGNEQYF
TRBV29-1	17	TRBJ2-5	CSVTSGGSPGQQETQYF
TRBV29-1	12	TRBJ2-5	CSAHGTLETQYF
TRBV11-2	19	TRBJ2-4	CASSPGRDRGQRAKNIQYF
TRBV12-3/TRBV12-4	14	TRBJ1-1	CASSLAAGESEAFF
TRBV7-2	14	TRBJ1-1	CASSFGPRVAEAFF
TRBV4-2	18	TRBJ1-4	CASSQSRRPGQGIGKLFF
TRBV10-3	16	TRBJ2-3	CAISEPTGSMADTQYF
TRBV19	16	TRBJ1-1	CASSGGTRDINTEAFF
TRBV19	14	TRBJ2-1	CASSFSVDRDEQFF
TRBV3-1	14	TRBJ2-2	CASSPIAGSGELFF
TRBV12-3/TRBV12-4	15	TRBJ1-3	CASRPRTGTGNTIYF
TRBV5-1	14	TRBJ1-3	CASSPQQGGNTIYF
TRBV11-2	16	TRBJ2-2	CASSRLGQGPTGELFF
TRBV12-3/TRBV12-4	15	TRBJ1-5	CASSFDGVSGQPQHF
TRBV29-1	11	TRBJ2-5	CSVNSQETQYF
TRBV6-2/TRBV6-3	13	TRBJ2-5	CASSFLAQGTQYF
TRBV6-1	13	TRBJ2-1	CASRKSVSNEQFF
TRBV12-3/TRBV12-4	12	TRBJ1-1	CASSSGDRVAFF